One sample yielded the 4 T cell receptor beta chains listed below, sequenced in a study of identical twins. TCRdb re-called the 5' RACE reads through MiXCR, storing one row per CDR3 protein. This table holds about 530,000 distinct CDR3 sequences, 13% to 15% found once. These data also featured in a second study, about yellow fever vaccine responses in identical twins.

What was sequenced was CD4+ T cells sorted from blood. The receptors derive from a woman aged 18-29 years in good health.

This clonotype was detected ten times or more. The chain has TRBV12-3 or TRBV12-4 and TRBJ1-1, with TRBD1 as a possible D gene (5 bases). V lost 6 bases and J 5 bases, leaving 13 bases between the germline ends. The CDR3 has 13 amino acids. The CDR3 DNA sequence: TGTGCCAGCAGCCCCCAGGGACGGACTGAAGCTTTCTTT. It encodes CASSPQGRTEAFF.

The chain joins TRBV25-1 to TRBJ2-4; D is unresolved. This CDR3 has 14 amino acids. Per the germline V gene, CDR1 is MGHDK and CDR2 is SYGVNS. Between the trimmed V and J ends, which lost 2 bases and 6 bases, there was a span of 11 bases. Here the CDR3 DNA reads TGTGCCAGCAGTGAACAAGGCTGGGGAAACATTCAGTACTTC. Protein product: CASSEQGWGNIQYF. The complete variable domain, with remaining parts taken from reference TRBV25-1 and TRBJ2-4, reads EADIYQTPRYLVIGTGKKITLECSQTMGHDKMYWYQQDPGMELHLIHYSYGVNSTEKGDLSSESTVSRIRTEHFPLTLESARPSHTSQYLCASSEQGWGNIQYFGAGTRLSVL.

This clonotype has a count of ten or more. CDR3 sequence reads: CASSRPTGIDTQYF. The CDR3 DNA is TGCGCCAGCAGCCGCCCGACTGGGATTGATACGCAGTATTTT. V usage is TRBV5-1 and J usage is TRBJ2-3; D call uncertain. The CDR3 is 14 residues long. V was trimmed by 4 bases and J by 6 bases, leaving 15 bases between them. Germline CDR1 reads SGHRS; CDR2 reads YFSETQ.

This clonotype was seen only a few times. The V gene is TRBV15, the J gene TRBJ2-7; perhaps TRBD1 as D (5 bases). Germline-derived CDR1 and CDR2 are LNHNV and YYDKDF (reference sequence). There are 13 residues in the CDR3. The V end was cut by 2 bases, the J end by 5 bases, with 10 bases between. The CDR3 here is CATSRPPGNEQYF. The CDR3 DNA follows: TGTGCCACCAGCAGACCCCCAGGGAACGAGCAGTACTTC. Full variable domain (remainder filled in from reference TRBV15 and TRBJ2-7): DAMVIQNPRYQVTQFGKPVTLSCSQTLNHNVMYWYQQKSSQAPKLLFHYYDKDFNNEADTPDNFQSRRPNTSFCFLDIRSPGLGDTAMYLCATSRPPGNEQYFGPGTRLTVT.